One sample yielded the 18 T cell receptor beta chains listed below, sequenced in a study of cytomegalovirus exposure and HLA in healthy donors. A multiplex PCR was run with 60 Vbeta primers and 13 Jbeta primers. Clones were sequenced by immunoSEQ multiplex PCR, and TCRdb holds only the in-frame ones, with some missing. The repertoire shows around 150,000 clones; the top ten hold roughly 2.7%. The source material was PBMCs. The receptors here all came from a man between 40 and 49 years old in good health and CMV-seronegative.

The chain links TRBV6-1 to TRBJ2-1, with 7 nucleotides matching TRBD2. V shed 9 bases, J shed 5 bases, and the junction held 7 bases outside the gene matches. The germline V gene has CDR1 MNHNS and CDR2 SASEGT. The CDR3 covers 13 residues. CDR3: CASARDYNNEQFF. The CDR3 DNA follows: TGTGCCAGTGCCCGGGACTATAACAATGAGCAGTTCTTC.

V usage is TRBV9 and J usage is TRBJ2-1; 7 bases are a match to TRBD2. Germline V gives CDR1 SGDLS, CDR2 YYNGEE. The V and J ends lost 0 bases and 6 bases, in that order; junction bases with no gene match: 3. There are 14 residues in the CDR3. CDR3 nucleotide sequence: TGTGCCAGCAGCGTAGTGGGGGGGAGCAATGAGCAGTTCTTC. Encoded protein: CASSVVGGSNEQFF.

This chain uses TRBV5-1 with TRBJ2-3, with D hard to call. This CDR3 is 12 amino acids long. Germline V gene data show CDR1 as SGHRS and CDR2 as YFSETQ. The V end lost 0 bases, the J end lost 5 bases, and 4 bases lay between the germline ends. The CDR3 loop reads CASSLGQDTQYF. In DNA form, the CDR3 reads TGCGCCAGCAGCTTGGGGCAAGATACGCAGTATTTT.

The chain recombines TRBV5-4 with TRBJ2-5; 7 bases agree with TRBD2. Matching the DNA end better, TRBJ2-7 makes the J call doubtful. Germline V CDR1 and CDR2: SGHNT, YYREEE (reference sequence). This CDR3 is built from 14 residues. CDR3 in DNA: TGTGCCAGCAGCCAACGGGGGGTTCCCTACGAGCAGTACTTC. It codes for CASSQRGVPYEQYF.

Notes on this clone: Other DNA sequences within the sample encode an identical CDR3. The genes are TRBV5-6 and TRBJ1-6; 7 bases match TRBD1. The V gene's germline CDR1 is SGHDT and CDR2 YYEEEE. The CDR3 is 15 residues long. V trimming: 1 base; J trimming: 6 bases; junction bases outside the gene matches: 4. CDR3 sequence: CASSLYRGFNSPLHF. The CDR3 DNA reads TGTGCCAGCAGCTTGTACAGGGGCTTTAATTCACCCCTCCACTTT.

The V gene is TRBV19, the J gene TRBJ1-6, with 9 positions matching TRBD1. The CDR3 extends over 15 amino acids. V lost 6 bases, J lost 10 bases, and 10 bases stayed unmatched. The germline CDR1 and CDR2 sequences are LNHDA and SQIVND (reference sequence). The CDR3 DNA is TGTGCCAGTAGAACCGGGACAGGGTACCGATCACCCCTCCACTTT. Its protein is CASRTGTGYRSPLHF.

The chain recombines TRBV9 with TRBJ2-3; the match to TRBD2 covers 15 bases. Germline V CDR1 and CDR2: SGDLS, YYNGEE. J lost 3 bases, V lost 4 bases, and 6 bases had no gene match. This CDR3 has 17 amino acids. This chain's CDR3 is CASSLTGTSGGTDTQYF. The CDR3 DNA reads TGTGCCAGCAGCCTCACAGGGACTAGCGGGGGGACAGATACGCAGTATTTT.

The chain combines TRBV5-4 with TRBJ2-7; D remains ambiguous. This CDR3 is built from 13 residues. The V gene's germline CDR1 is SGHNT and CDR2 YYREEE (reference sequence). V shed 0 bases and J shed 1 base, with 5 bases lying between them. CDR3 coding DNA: TGTGCCAGCAGCTTGGACGCGTCCTACGAGCAGTACTTC. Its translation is CASSLDASYEQYF.

CDR3 loop: CASSHGASGGQETQYF. As DNA, the CDR3 is TGTGCCAGCAGCCACGGGGCTAGCGGGGGCCAAGAGACCCAGTACTTC. V gene TRBV4-2 combines with J gene TRBJ2-5, with 10 bases matching TRBD2. From germline, CDR1 is LGHNA and CDR2 YNFKEQ. The CDR3 length is 16 residues. V was pared by 3 bases and J by 1 base, with 5 bases of the junction left unmatched.

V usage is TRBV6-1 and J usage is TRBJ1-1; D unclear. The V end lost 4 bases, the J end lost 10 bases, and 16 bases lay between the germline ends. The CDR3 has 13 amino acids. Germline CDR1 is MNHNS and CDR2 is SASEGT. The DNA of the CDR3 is TGTGCCAGCAGTGCGGTACTGGTACTAGGAGCTTTCTTT. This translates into CASSAVLVLGAFF.

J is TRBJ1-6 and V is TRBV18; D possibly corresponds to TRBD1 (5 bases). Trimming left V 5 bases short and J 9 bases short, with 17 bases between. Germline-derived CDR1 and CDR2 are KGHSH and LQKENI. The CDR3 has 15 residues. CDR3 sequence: CASSMGTVRGSPLHF. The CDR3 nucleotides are TGTGCCAGCTCAATGGGAACCGTTAGGGGTTCACCCCTCCACTTT.

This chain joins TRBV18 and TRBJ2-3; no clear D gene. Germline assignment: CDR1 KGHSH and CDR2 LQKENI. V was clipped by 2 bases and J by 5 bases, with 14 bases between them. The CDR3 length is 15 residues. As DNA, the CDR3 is TGTGCCAGCTCACCAATCCCTAAAACGGTAGATACGCAGTATTTT. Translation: CASSPIPKTVDTQYF.

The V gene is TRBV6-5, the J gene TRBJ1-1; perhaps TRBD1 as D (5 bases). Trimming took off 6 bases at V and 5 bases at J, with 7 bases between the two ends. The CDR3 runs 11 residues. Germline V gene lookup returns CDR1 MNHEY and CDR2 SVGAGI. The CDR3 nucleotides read TGTGCCAGCAGCCGACAGACTGAAGCTTTCTTT. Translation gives CASSRQTEAFF.

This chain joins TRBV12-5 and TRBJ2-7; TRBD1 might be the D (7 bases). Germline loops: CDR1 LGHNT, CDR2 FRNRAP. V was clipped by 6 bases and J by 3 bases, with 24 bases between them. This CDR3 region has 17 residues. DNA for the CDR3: TGTGCTAGTGGGCGGGACAGCTTACGATTGAAAGACTACGAGCAGTACTTC. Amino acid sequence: CASGRDSLRLKDYEQYF.

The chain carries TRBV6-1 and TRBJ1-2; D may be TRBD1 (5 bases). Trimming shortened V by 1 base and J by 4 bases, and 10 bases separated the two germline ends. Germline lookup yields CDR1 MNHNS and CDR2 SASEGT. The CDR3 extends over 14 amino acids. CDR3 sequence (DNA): TGTGCCAGCAGTGAAGGGGGGGGGTTCTATGGCTACACCTTC. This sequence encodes CASSEGGGFYGYTF.

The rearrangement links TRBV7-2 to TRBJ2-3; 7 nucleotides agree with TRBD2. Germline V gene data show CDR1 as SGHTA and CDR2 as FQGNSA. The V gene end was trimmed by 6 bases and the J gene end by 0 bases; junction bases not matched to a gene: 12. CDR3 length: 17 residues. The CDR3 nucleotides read TGTGCCAGCAGACCGACTAGCCCAAGAAGGAGCACAGATACGCAGTATTTT. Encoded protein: CASRPTSPRRSTDTQYF.

CDR3 DNA: TGTGCCAGCAGAGACAGGGGCAAGGAGACCCAGTACTTC. It yields the protein CASRDRGKETQYF. The chain recombines TRBV2 with TRBJ2-5, with 8 nucleotides matching TRBD1. Germline CDR1 SNHLY, CDR2 FYNNEI. The CDR3 extends over 13 amino acids. V shed 6 bases and J 5 bases; nucleotides not matched to a gene: 5.

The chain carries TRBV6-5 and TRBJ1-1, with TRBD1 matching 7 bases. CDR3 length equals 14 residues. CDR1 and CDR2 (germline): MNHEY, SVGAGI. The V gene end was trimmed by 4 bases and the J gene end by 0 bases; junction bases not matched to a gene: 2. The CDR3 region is CASSLQGLNTEAFF. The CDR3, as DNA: TGTGCCAGCAGTTTACAGGGGTTGAACACTGAAGCTTTCTTT.